These 10 T cell receptor beta chains were sequenced from one sample in a study of Ad26.COV2.S vaccination and SARS-CoV-2 variants. Treatment: some 20 received Ad26.COV2.S at low or high dose, single or two shots; about 5 received placebo; per-sample allocation not given. Sampling was done on day 63 after the first vaccine or placebo injection. The protocol was immunoSEQ multiplex PCR, while the TCRdb copy is restricted to in-frame clones and leaves out a portion. The table lists about 400,000 clones, about four fifths of them singletons. The sample was peripheral blood, taken in a trial of Ad26.COV2.S vaccine versus placebo. These receptors all come from a person aged 18 to 65 who received the Ad26.COV2.S COVID-19 vaccine or a placebo.

The chain employs TRBV10-3 and TRBJ1-1, with D possibly being TRBD1 (6 bases). CDR3 length equals 13 residues. The germline gives CDR1 ENHRY, CDR2 SYGVKD. V gave up 4 bases and J gave up 5 bases, with 11 bases separating them. The CDR3 loop is CAISAGVGTEAFF. CDR3 nucleotides: TGTGCCATCAGTGCAGGGGTCGGGACTGAAGCTTTCTTT.

The J gene is TRBJ1-5, the V gene TRBV7-2; possibly TRBD1 for D (6 bases). Germline CDR1 SGHTA, CDR2 FQGNSA. The ends were cut back, 1 base at V and 5 bases at J, with 12 bases in the middle. This CDR3 spans 15 amino acids. CDR3 DNA: TGTGCCAGCAGCTTAGGCCCGGGGGCCTATCAGCCCCAGCATTTT. This encodes CASSLGPGAYQPQHF.

There are a few counts of this clone. This chain connects TRBV5-1 to TRBJ1-5, with D perhaps TRBD1 (5 bases). CDR3 length equals 16 residues. CDR1 is SGHRS, CDR2 YFSETQ, per germline. V was cut by 0 bases and J by 0 bases, with 10 bases left in between. The CDR3 DNA sequence: TGCGCCAGCAGCTTGGGGGACTTGACTAGCAATCAGCCCCAGCATTTT. Translation: CASSLGDLTSNQPQHF.

This rearrangement joins TRBV18 to TRBJ1-1, with 8 bases that match TRBD1. Germline V gene sequence: CDR1 KGHSH, CDR2 LQKENI. CDR3 length equals 16 residues. V lost 3 bases and J lost 5; bases outside the gene matches: 11. CDR3 in amino acids: CASSPDVPGGATEAFF. CDR3 nucleotides: TGTGCCAGCTCACCCGACGTCCCAGGGGGCGCGACTGAAGCTTTCTTT.

This clone has a handful of counts. The CDR3 nucleotides read TGTGCCAGCAGCCAAGACCGGATCCCGGGAGGCTACACCTTC. Encoded protein: CASSQDRIPGGYTF. The J gene is TRBJ1-2, the V gene TRBV3-1 (or the pseudogene TRBV3-2); D gene uncertain. The germline V and J ends were trimmed by 0 bases and 8 bases, with 13 bases remaining between them. Germline loops: CDR1 LGHDT, CDR2 YNNKEL (reference sequence). CDR3 length equals 14 residues.

This chain uses TRBV6-5 with TRBJ1-1; D is ambiguous. Germline CDR1 is MNHEY and CDR2 is SVGAGI. Trimming removed 4 bases at V and 7 bases at J, with 7 bases between. The CDR3 extends over 11 amino acids. The DNA for the CDR3 is TGTGCCAGCAGTTTTGGCTATGAAGCTTTCTTT. Translating gives CASSFGYEAFF.

The rearrangement uses TRBV4-1 and TRBJ2-1, with TRBD2 identical over 7 bases. After removal of 5 bases from V and 4 bases from J, the junction contained 8 bases not matched to a gene. CDR1 MGHRA and CDR2 YSYEKL come from the germline V gene. CDR3 size: 15 residues. This CDR3 is CASSSWGGSYNEQFF. CDR3 bases: TGCGCCAGCAGCTCCTGGGGCGGGAGTTACAATGAGCAGTTCTTC.

This clone appeared once. The rearrangement joins TRBV19 to TRBJ1-2; D is unclear. CDR1 is LNHDA and CDR2 is SQIVND in the germline V gene (reference sequence). Trimming stripped 9 bases from V and 6 bases from J, with 11 bases between. The CDR3 consists of 11 residues. CDR3 in DNA: TGTGCCAGCGAAGACGGCGATGGCTACACCTTC. This codes for CASEDGDGYTF.

CDR3 sequence: CARGTSGGPTDTQYF. The CDR3 DNA reads TGTGCCAGGGGAACTAGCGGGGGGCCCACAGATACGCAGTATTTT. The chain joins TRBV2 to TRBJ2-3; 12 bases fit TRBD2. The ends lost 9 bases at V and 2 bases at J; junction bases unmatched: 6. This CDR3 is 15 amino acids long. The germline gives CDR1 SNHLY, CDR2 FYNNEI.

The chain combines TRBV10-3 with TRBJ1-5; 7 positions agree with TRBD1. The CDR3 is 13 residues long. Germline V gene lookup returns CDR1 ENHRY and CDR2 SYGVKD. The junction had 3 bases not matched to a gene; V was cut back by 4 bases and J by 6 bases. In DNA, the CDR3 is TGTGCCATCAGTGCAGGGGGGGGTCAGCCCCAGCATTTT. Translated, it gives CAISAGGGQPQHF.